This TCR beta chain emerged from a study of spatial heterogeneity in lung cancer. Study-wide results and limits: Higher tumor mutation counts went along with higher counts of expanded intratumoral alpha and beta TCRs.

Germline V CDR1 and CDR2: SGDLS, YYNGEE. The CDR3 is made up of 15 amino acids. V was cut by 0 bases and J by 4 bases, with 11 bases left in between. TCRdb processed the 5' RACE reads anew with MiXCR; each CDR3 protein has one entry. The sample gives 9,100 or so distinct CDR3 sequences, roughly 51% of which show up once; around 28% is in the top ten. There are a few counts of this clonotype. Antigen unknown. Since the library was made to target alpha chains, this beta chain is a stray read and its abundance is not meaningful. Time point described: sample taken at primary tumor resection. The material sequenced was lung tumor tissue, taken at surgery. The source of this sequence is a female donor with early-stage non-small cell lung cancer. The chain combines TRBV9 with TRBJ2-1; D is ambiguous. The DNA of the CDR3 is TGTGCCAGCAGCGTAGGAAGCCTCGTTTACAATGAGCAGTTCTTC. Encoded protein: CASSVGSLVYNEQFF.